This TCR beta chain comes out of a study of blood T cell repertoires in COVID-19. Study at large: COVID-19 samples, acute and convalescent, were from the United States, Italy and Spain. Nucleic acid was either cDNA or gDNA, and it came from T cells, B-cell-depleted T cells, or PBMCs.

In the authors' workflow: For nucleated cells, counts were estimated from reference gene primer amplification. The protocol was immunoSEQ multiplex PCR, while the TCRdb copy is restricted to in-frame clones and leaves out a portion. V, J and clone size derive from that table, while D and trimming were established from the DNA sequence. The sample shows about 120,000 clones, roughly 80% of them seen only once. The sample taken for sequencing was peripheral blood. This TCR came from an older man with acute or convalescent COVID-19.

The CDR3 nucleotides read TGTGCCTCGTCGTGGGAGTCGGGCTCTGGAAACACCATATATTTT. Protein: CASSWESGSGNTIYF. The chain has TRBV19 and TRBJ1-3; no clear D gene. Germline V gene sequence: CDR1 LNHDA, CDR2 SQIVND (reference sequence). The V gene lost 11 bases and the J gene lost 0 bases, with 17 bases spanning the gap. The CDR3 contains 15 residues.